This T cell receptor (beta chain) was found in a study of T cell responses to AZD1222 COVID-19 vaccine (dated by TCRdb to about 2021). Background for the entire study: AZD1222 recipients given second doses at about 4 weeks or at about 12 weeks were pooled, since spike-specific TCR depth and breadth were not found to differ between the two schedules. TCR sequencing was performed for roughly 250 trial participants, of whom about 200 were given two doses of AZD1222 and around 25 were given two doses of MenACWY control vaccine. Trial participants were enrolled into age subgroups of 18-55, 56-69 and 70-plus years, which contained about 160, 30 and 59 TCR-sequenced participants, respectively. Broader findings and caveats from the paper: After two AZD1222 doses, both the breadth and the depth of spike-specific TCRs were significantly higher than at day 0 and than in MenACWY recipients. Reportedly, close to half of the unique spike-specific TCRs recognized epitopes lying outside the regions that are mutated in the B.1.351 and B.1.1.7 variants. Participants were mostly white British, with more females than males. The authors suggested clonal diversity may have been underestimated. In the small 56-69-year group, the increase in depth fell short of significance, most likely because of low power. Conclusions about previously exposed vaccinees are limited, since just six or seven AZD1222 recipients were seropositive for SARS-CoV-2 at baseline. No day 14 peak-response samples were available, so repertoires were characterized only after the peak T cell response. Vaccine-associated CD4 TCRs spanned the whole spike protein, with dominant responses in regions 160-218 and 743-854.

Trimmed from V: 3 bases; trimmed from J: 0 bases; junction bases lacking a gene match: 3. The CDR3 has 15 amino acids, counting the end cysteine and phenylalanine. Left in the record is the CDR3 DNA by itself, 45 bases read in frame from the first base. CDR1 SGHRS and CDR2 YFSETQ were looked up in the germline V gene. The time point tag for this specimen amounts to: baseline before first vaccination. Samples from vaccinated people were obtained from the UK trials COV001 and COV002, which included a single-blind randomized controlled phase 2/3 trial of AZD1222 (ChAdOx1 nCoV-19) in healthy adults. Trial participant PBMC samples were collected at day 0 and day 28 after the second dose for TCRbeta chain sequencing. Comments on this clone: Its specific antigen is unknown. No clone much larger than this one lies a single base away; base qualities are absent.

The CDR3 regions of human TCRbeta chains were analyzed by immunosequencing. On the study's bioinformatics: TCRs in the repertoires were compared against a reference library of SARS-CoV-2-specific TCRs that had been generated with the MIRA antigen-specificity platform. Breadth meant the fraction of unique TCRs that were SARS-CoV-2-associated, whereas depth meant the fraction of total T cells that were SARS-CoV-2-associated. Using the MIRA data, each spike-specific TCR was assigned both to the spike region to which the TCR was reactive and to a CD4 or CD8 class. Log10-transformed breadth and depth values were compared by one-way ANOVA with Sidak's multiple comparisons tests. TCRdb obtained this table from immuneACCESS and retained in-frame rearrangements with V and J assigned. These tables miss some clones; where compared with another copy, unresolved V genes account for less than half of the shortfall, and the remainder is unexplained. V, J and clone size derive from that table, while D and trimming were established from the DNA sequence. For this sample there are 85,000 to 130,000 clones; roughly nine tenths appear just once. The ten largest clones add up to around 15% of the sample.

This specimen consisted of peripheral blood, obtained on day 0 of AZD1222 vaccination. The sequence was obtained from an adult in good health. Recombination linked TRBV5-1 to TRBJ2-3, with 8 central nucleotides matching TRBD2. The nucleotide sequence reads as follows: TGCGCCAGCAGCTCGCGGGAGGTCAGCACAGATACGCAGTATTTT. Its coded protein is CASSSREVSTDTQYF.